This is a list of T cell receptor beta chains from one sample in a study of neurological immune-mediated disorders. TCRdb re-derived calls from the 5' RACE reads in MiXCR, one entry per CDR3 protein. The data hold some 60,000 distinct CDR3 sequences, with less than 6% observed a single time. Material for sequencing was PBMCs. Receptors were obtained from a woman aged 50 to 65 with multiple sclerosis. Both conserved end residues are part of each CDR3. Each record gives: J gene, V gene, CDR3 length, clone size, D gene, CDR3 protein, CDR3 DNA. D genes are given only for firm matches. Expanded clones are given a class, and other clones once, few, many or no size at all.

TRBJ2-1 | TRBV12-3/TRBV12-4 | 15 | many | TRBD1 | CASSSSGTGGNEQFF | TGTGCCAGCAGTTCTTCCGGGACAGGGGGCAATGAGCAGTTCTTC
TRBJ2-5 | TRBV7-3 | 13 | many | - | CASSLTSSETQYF | TGTGCCAGCAGCTTAACCAGTTCAGAGACCCAGTACTTC
TRBJ2-7 | TRBV24-1 | 12 | many | - | CATSGDSYEQYF | TGTGCCACCAGTGGGGACTCCTACGAGCAGTACTTC
TRBJ2-6 | TRBV5-1 | 17 | - | TRBD1 | CASSPLTGGSGAKVLTF | TGCGCCAGCAGCCCTCTGACAGGGGGCTCTGGGGCCAAAGTCCTGACTTTC
TRBJ2-1 | TRBV20-1 | 15 | many | TRBD2 | CSARGLAGFDNEQFF | TGCAGTGCTAGAGGACTAGCGGGGTTCGATAATGAGCAGTTCTTC
TRBJ1-3 | TRBV7-9 | 15 | - | - | CASSLEQNSGNTIYF | TGTGCCAGCAGCTTAGAACAGAACTCTGGAAACACCATATATTTT
TRBJ2-4 | TRBV10-3 | 15 | few | - | CAISDGEQAKNIQYF | TGTGCCATCAGTGATGGGGAGCAAGCCAAAAACATTCAGTACTTC
TRBJ2-1 | TRBV5-1 | 15 | medium-sized | TRBD2 | CASSLVAGEYNEQFF | TGCGCCAGCAGCTTGGTAGCGGGGGAATACAATGAGCAGTTCTTC
TRBJ2-1 | TRBV5-1 | 14 | - | - | CASSLVRGLNEQFF | TGCGCCAGCAGCTTGGTGCGGGGGCTCAATGAGCAGTTCTTC
TRBJ1-5 | TRBV7-9 | 14 | many | TRBD1 | CASSLTGYDQPQHF | TGTGCCAGCAGCTTGACAGGGTATGATCAGCCCCAGCATTTT
TRBJ2-3 | TRBV7-2 | 16 | few | TRBD1 | CASSFDRGRGADTQYF | TGTGCCAGCAGCTTTGACAGGGGGCGCGGCGCAGATACGCAGTATTTT
TRBJ1-3 | TRBV5-1 | 18 | many | TRBD1 | CASSLAGTGRSSGNTIYF | TGCGCCAGCAGCTTGGCTGGGACAGGCCGTTCCTCTGGAAACACCATATATTTT
TRBJ2-5 | TRBV29-1 | 13 | many | TRBD2 | CSVGPRLAETQYF | TGCAGCGTTGGCCCCAGACTAGCTGAGACCCAGTACTTC
TRBJ1-1 | TRBV14 | 14 | many | TRBD1 | CASSRTGGFTEAFF | TGTGCCAGCAGCCGAACAGGGGGCTTCACTGAAGCTTTCTTT
TRBJ2-7 | TRBV7-9 | 14 | many | - | CASSLEGGGYEQYF | TGTGCCAGCAGCTTGGAGGGAGGAGGATACGAGCAGTACTTC
TRBJ2-5 | TRBV27 | 14 | many | TRBD2 | CASSPRGVGETQYF | TGTGCCAGCAGTCCCCGGGGGGTAGGGGAGACCCAGTACTTC
TRBJ2-1 | TRBV27 | 17 | many | TRBD2 | CASSLEVAGGSSNEQFF | TGTGCCAGCAGTTTAGAAGTAGCGGGGGGGTCTTCTAATGAGCAGTTCTTC
TRBJ1-6 | TRBV6-2/TRBV6-3 | 15 | many | - | CASKGGQGWRAPLHF | TGTGCCAGCAAAGGAGGGCAGGGCTGGAGAGCACCCCTCCACTTT
TRBJ1-3 | TRBV10-3 | 14 | many | - | CAIKMSSLGNTIYF | TGTGCCATCAAGATGAGCAGTCTTGGAAACACCATATATTTT
TRBJ1-2 | TRBV29-1 | 13 | many | - | CSVESAVDYGYTF | TGCAGCGTTGAATCGGCAGTAGACTATGGCTACACCTTC
TRBJ1-3 | TRBV5-1 | 14 | few | - | CASSLAGIGNTIYF | TGCGCCAGCAGCTTGGCGGGGATAGGAAACACCATATATTTT
TRBJ2-7 | TRBV7-9 | 13 | many | - | CASINTRRGEQYF | TGTGCCAGCATCAATACGAGGCGGGGCGAGCAGTACTTC
TRBJ1-2 | TRBV12-3/TRBV12-4 | 12 | few | - | CASSKKTVGYTF | TGTGCCAGCAGTAAAAAGACTGTTGGCTACACCTTC
TRBJ1-5 | TRBV20-1 | 14 | - | TRBD1 | CSAAGTGRDQPQNF | TGCAGTGCTGCCGGGACAGGGAGAGATCAGCCCCAGAATTTT
TRBJ1-2 | TRBV5-1 | 13 | many | TRBD1 | CASSSPDRGGYTF | TGCGCCAGCAGCTCCCCCGACAGGGGTGGCTACACCTTC
TRBJ1-2 | TRBV5-1 | 13 | many | TRBD1 | CASSWTGEYGYTF | TGCGCCAGCAGCTGGACAGGAGAATATGGCTACACCTTC
TRBJ1-1 | TRBV7-8 | 15 | many | TRBD1 | CASSLAPTGDTEAFF | TGTGCCAGCAGCTTAGCCCCGACAGGGGACACTGAAGCTTTCTTT
TRBJ1-5 | TRBV4-3 | 15 | many | - | CASSQDRDSNQPQHF | TGCGCCAGCAGCCAAGATCGGGATAGCAATCAGCCCCAGCATTTT
TRBJ2-7 | TRBV6-2/TRBV6-3 | 15 | many | TRBD1 | CASSRTGGAFYEQYF | TGTGCCAGCAGTCGGACAGGGGGCGCTTTCTACGAGCAGTACTTC
TRBJ2-7 | TRBV10-3 | 13 | few | - | CAISDGQIYEQYF | TGTGCCATCAGTGATGGGCAGATCTACGAGCAGTACTTC
TRBJ2-1 | TRBV9 | 16 | many | TRBD2 | CASSAQVKLAPNEQFF | TGTGCCAGCAGCGCCCAGGTGAAACTAGCGCCGAATGAGCAGTTCTTC
TRBJ2-2 | TRBV29-1 | 12 | many | - | CSVWRGIGELFF | TGCAGCGTTTGGCGGGGTATCGGGGAGCTGTTTTTT
TRBJ2-3 | TRBV20-1 | 15 | many | TRBD1 | CSASPPGQGTDTQYF | TGCAGTGCTAGTCCACCGGGACAGGGGACAGATACGCAGTATTTT
TRBJ2-1 | TRBV12-5 | 15 | many | - | CASGTTGSGENEQFF | TGTGCTAGTGGTACCACAGGGAGTGGAGAGAATGAGCAGTTCTTC
TRBJ1-1 | TRBV20-1 | 10 | many | - | CSARAPPAFF | TGCAGTGCTAGAGCTCCACCGGCTTTCTTT
TRBJ2-3 | TRBV6-6 | 11 | many | - | CASSKTDTQYF | TGTGCCAGCAGTAAGACAGATACGCAGTATTTT
TRBJ2-3 | TRBV6-4 | 15 | many | TRBD2 | CASSDGTSGADTQYF | TGTGCCAGCAGTGACGGGACTAGCGGGGCAGATACGCAGTATTTT
TRBJ2-6 | TRBV3-1 | 17 | - | - | CASSLGRGASVVNVLTF | TGTGCCAGCAGCCTAGGAAGGGGGGCCTCGGTGGTCAACGTCCTGACTTTC
TRBJ2-6 | TRBV24-1 | 17 | many | - | CATSDLSGSGGANVLTF | TGTGCCACCAGTGATTTGTCGGGATCGGGCGGGGCCAACGTCCTGACTTTC
TRBJ1-5 | TRBV20-1 | 15 | many | TRBD1 | CSARPGTAIYQPQNF | TGCAGTGCGCGGCCCGGGACAGCAATTTATCAGCCCCAGAATTTT
TRBJ2-1 | TRBV29-1 | 12 | many | TRBD2 | CSETSGGNEQFF | TGCAGCGAAACTAGCGGGGGGAATGAGCAGTTCTTC
TRBJ1-2 | TRBV6-5 | 15 | many | - | CASSYSSGANYGYTF | TGTGCCAGCAGTTACTCTTCCGGGGCCAACTATGGCTACACCTTC